These 26 T cell receptor beta chains came from one sample sequenced in a study of T cells in Graves' hyperthyroidism and ophthalmopathy. Amplification yielded TCR beta CDR3 regions, with RNA transcripts as the source. The TCR CDR3 first-round RT-PCR relied on the HTBI primer set. TCRdb called the multiplex PCR reads again in MiXCR, with one record for every CDR3 protein. Of a few hundred thousand distinct CDR3 sequences listed, around 15% are singletons. Sequencing input: blood. Receptor source: a woman aged 18-35 years with Graves' hyperthyroidism.

This clonotype was counted ten times or more. This chain uses TRBV6-1 with TRBJ2-3; TRBD1 matches at 9 bases. The trim removed 7 bases at V and 4 bases at J, leaving 6 bases unmatched. Germline V gene sequence: CDR1 MNHNS, CDR2 SASEGT. The CDR3 spans 14 residues. In DNA form, the CDR3 reads TGTGCCAGCACTCTGACAGGGGGTCCAGATACGCAGTATTTT. Protein product: CASTLTGGPDTQYF.

This clonotype was observed many times. The rearrangement links TRBV27 to TRBJ1-2, with D perhaps matching TRBD1 (5 bases). This CDR3 region has 15 residues. The germline CDR1 and CDR2 sequences are MNHEY and SMNVEV (reference sequence). The germline V and J ends were trimmed by 3 bases and 5 bases, with 16 bases remaining between them. The CDR3 DNA reads TGTGCCAGCAGTTTGTCGGCAGGGTCGGGGTATGGCTACACCTTC. Translation: CASSLSAGSGYGYTF.

This clonotype came up many times. This sequence joins TRBV30 and TRBJ2-1, with D tentatively TRBD1 (6 bases). The CDR3 runs 15 residues. Germline CDR1 is GTSNPN and CDR2 is SVGIG (reference sequence). Trimming shortened V by 0 bases and J by 5 bases, and 14 bases separated the two germline ends. The CDR3 region is CAWSVLYGGNNEQFF. The CDR3 region has the DNA TGTGCCTGGAGTGTACTCTATGGGGGCAACAATGAGCAGTTCTTC.

The chain uses TRBV9 and TRBJ1-3; D ambiguous. Germline V CDR1 and CDR2: SGDLS, YYNGEE. The V and J ends lost 0 bases and 3 bases respectively, with 13 bases between them. The CDR3 sequence is 16 residues long. The CDR3 DNA follows: TGTGCCAGCAGCGTAGCTGTGGGAGATGGTGGAAACACCATATATTTT. This codes for CASSVAVGDGGNTIYF.

The chain has TRBV4-1 and TRBJ2-5, with a tentative D call TRBD1 (5 bases). V was clipped by 0 bases and J by 5 bases, with 13 bases between them. The CDR3 loop spans 15 amino acids. The V gene's germline CDR1 is MGHRA and CDR2 YSYEKL. Here the CDR3 reads CASSQEARVAETQYF. The CDR3 DNA reads as TGCGCCAGCAGCCAAGAGGCCAGGGTTGCGGAGACCCAGTACTTC.

CDR3 bases: TGTGCCAGCAGCTCAACCGGGCAGACCTACGAGCAGTACTTC. It specifies CASSSTGQTYEQYF. The gene calls are TRBV28 and TRBJ2-7; D not resolved. This CDR3 is 14 amino acids long. Germline values: CDR1 MDHEN, CDR2 SYDVKM. Trimming pared 6 bases from V and 2 bases from J, leaving 14 bases between.

This clonotype has ten or more counts. The rearrangement uses TRBV28 and TRBJ2-3; D is ambiguous. The CDR3 consists of 13 residues. Germline lookup yields CDR1 MDHEN and CDR2 SYDVKM. V gave up 4 bases and J gave up 4 bases, with 9 bases separating them. The CDR3 is CASSWVRSDTQYF. The CDR3 DNA reads as TGTGCCAGCAGTTGGGTGAGGTCAGATACGCAGTATTTT.

Ten or more counts support this clonotype. The chain uses TRBV30 and TRBJ2-5; D is perhaps TRBD1 (6 bases). The germline CDR1 and CDR2 sequences are GTSNPN and SVGIG (reference sequence). The CDR3 totals 13 residues. Trimming shortened V by 4 bases and J by 3 bases, and 12 bases separated the two germline ends. In nucleotides, the CDR3 is TGTGCCTGGAATCGGGACACAAAAGAGACCCAGTACTTC. Protein: CAWNRDTKETQYF.

The sample holds many counts of this clonotype. The chain is built from TRBV5-1 and TRBJ2-1; TRBD1 matches 8 bases. V lost 4 bases and J lost 13; bases outside the gene matches: 4. The CDR3 sequence is 11 residues long. Germline V gene data show CDR1 as SGHRS and CDR2 as YFSETQ. CDR3 in DNA: TGCGCCAGCAGCCCGGACAGGGTTCAGTTCTTC. Translating it yields CASSPDRVQFF.

This clonotype was detected many times. The chain employs TRBV6-2 or TRBV6-3 and TRBJ2-7, with D possibly matching TRBD2 (6 bases). V was clipped by 6 bases and J by 0 bases, with 15 bases between them. This CDR3 has 15 residues. Germline values: CDR1 MNHEY, CDR2 SVGEGT. The CDR3 region has the DNA TGTGCCAGCAGGGCGCCGGACGGGAGCTCCTACGAGCAGTACTTC. Translating it yields CASRAPDGSSYEQYF.

The gene calls are TRBV7-9 and TRBJ2-7; 10 bases line up with TRBD2. The V gene end was trimmed by 3 bases and the J gene end by 6 bases; junction bases not matched to a gene: 5. This CDR3 has 14 amino acids. Per the germline V gene, CDR1 is SEHNR and CDR2 is FQNEAQ (reference sequence). Written as DNA, the CDR3 is TGTGCCAGCAGCTTGAGCGGGAGGGCCGGCGAGCAGTACTTC. Amino acids: CASSLSGRAGEQYF.

There are a few counts of this clonotype. The V call is TRBV20-1, the J call TRBJ1-4; the match to TRBD1 covers 12 bases. J was trimmed by 6 bases and V by 1 base; bases with no gene match: 3. The CDR3 loop spans 15 amino acids. Germline CDR1 reads DFQATT; CDR2 reads SNEGSKA (reference sequence). CDR3 in DNA: TGCAGTGCTAGAGCCGGGACAGGGGGCTATGAAAAACTGTTTTTT. Protein: CSARAGTGGYEKLFF.

The J gene is TRBJ2-7, the V gene TRBV20-1, with no clear D. Germline-derived CDR1 and CDR2 are DFQATT and SNEGSKA (reference sequence). CDR3 size: 14 residues. V was pared by 0 bases and J by 1 base, with 10 bases between. CDR3 amino acids: CSARDPAVSYEQYF. The CDR3 DNA follows: TGCAGTGCTAGAGATCCGGCGGTGTCCTACGAGCAGTACTTC.

In regard to this clonotype: An end of the junction does not agree with germline; a read error may underlie this. The chain carries TRBV6-2 or TRBV6-3 and TRBJ2-7; D remains unclear. Germline-derived CDR1 and CDR2 are MNHEY and SVGEGT. The length of the CDR3 is 15 residues. The CDR3 loop is CASSYRADAGYGQYF. CDR3 sequence (DNA): TGTGCCAGCAGTTATAGGGCGGACGCCGGTTACGGGCAGTACTTC.

The chain couples TRBV19 to TRBJ2-2; 8 positions match TRBD2. Germline V CDR1 and CDR2: LNHDA, SQIVND (reference sequence). The CDR3 has 14 amino acids. The junction had 0 bases not matched to a gene; V was cut back by 6 bases and J by 0 bases. The chain's CDR3 is CASSGRANTGELFF. The CDR3 region has the DNA TGTGCCAGTAGCGGGAGGGCGAACACCGGGGAGCTGTTTTTT. Based on the CDR3 plus reference TRBV19 and TRBJ2-2, the full variable domain is DGGITQSPKYLFRKEGQNVTLSCEQNLNHDAMYWYRQDPGQGLRLIYYSQIVNDFQKGDIAEGYSVSREKKESFPLTVTSAQKNPTAFYLCASSGRANTGELFFGEGSRLTVL.

This clonotype was recorded many times. The chain links TRBV7-8 to TRBJ2-7, with 7 nucleotides matching TRBD1. CDR1 is SGHVS and CDR2 is FQNEAQ in the germline V gene. V lost 1 base, J lost 2 bases, and 2 bases stayed unmatched. This CDR3 has 14 amino acids. CDR3 region: CASSLERGPYEQYF. For the CDR3, the DNA is TGTGCCAGCAGCTTAGAAAGGGGGCCCTACGAGCAGTACTTC.

This clonotype has more than one count but fewer than ten. Here the CDR3 DNA reads TGTGCCAGCAGCTTAACCAGGAACCAAGAGACCCAGTACTTC. Translating it yields CASSLTRNQETQYF. The J gene is TRBJ2-5, the V gene TRBV7-6; D gene unclear. Germline assignment: CDR1 SGHVS and CDR2 FNYEAQ. The CDR3 consists of 14 residues. Trimming removed 2 bases from V and 0 bases from J, with 7 bases in between.

This chain links TRBV20-1 with TRBJ1-1; tentatively, D is TRBD1 (5 bases). CDR1 and CDR2 (germline): DFQATT, SNEGSKA (reference sequence). This CDR3 is 13 amino acids long. Trimming pared 4 bases from V and 5 bases from J, leaving 14 bases between. The CDR3 sequence: CSATRQKQTEAFF. The DNA of the CDR3 is TGCAGTGCTACCCGACAGAAACAGACTGAAGCTTTCTTT.

This clonotype has ten or more counts. This rearrangement joins TRBV5-1 to TRBJ2-7; possibly TRBD2 for D (6 bases). From germline, CDR1 is SGHRS and CDR2 YFSETQ. Deletions cut 5 bases from V and 2 bases from J, with 11 bases between. This CDR3 has 13 amino acids. CDR3 protein: CASSATGAYEQYF. Written as DNA, the CDR3 is TGCGCCAGCAGTGCGACGGGGGCCTACGAGCAGTACTTC.

This clonotype was found many times. The chain carries TRBV3-1 and TRBJ2-7, with D possibly matching TRBD1 (6 bases). CDR3 size: 15 residues. V was clipped by 3 bases and J by 2 bases, with 14 bases between them. Germline-derived CDR1 and CDR2 are LGHDT and YNNKEL (reference sequence). CDR3 in DNA: TGTGCCAGCAGCCATGCTCAGGGGCCCACCTACGAGCAGTACTTC. It specifies CASSHAQGPTYEQYF.

V gene TRBV13 combines with J gene TRBJ1-4; TRBD1 agrees at 8 bases. This CDR3 region has 14 residues. The V gene's germline CDR1 is PRHDT and CDR2 FYEKMQ (reference sequence). With 5 bases clipped from V and 8 bases from J, the junction kept 7 bases outside the gene matches. This CDR3 reads CASSGQGFREKLFF. The DNA of the CDR3 is TGTGCCAGCAGCGGACAGGGCTTTCGGGAAAAACTGTTTTTT.

This clonotype was detected ten times or more. The rearrangement links TRBV20-1 to TRBJ2-3; D not certain. This CDR3 region has 13 residues. Trimming pared 0 bases from V and 2 bases from J, leaving 6 bases between. Germline loops: CDR1 DFQATT, CDR2 SNEGSKA (reference sequence). This CDR3 reads CSARDRITDTQYF. CDR3 DNA: TGCAGTGCTAGAGACAGGATCACAGATACGCAGTATTTT.

Concerning this clonotype itself: Being one base from a much bigger clone, this may be a read error. The V call is TRBV11-2, the J call TRBJ2-1; 9 bases match TRBD2. Looked up from germline, CDR1 is SGHAT and CDR2 is FQNNGV. The CDR3 extends over 14 amino acids. The CDR3: CASGLEPSGMEQFF. CDR3 nucleotides: TGTGCCAGCGGCTTAGAGCCTAGCGGGATGGAGCAGTTCTTC.

This clonotype was picked up many times. The chain has TRBV6-2 or TRBV6-3 and TRBJ2-7; TRBD2 aligns across 14 bases. Germline CDR1 MNHEY, CDR2 SVGEGT. With V trimmed by 3 bases and J by 6 bases, 1 base remained unmatched. CDR3 length: 14 residues. In DNA, the CDR3 is TGTGCCAGCAGTTATGGACTAGCGGGAGGCGAGCAGTACTTC. It translates to CASSYGLAGGEQYF.

This clonotype has at least ten counts. V is TRBV20-1 and J is TRBJ2-7; either TRBD1 or TRBD2 may fit D (5 bases each). Germline CDR1 reads DFQATT; CDR2 reads SNEGSKA (reference sequence). Deletions cut 3 bases from V and 3 bases from J, with 21 bases between. The CDR3 consists of 16 residues. CDR3 loop: CSARAASLPRGYEQYF. The DNA for the CDR3 is TGCAGTGCTAGGGCAGCGTCCCTCCCGAGGGGCTACGAGCAGTACTTC.

This clonotype has a count of ten or more. J is TRBJ2-7 and V is TRBV7-2, with D perhaps matching TRBD1 or TRBD2 (5 bases each). CDR1 is SGHTA and CDR2 is FQGNSA in the germline V gene. CDR3 length equals 15 residues. Trimming removed 5 bases from V and 6 bases from J, with 20 bases in between. This chain's CDR3 is CASSPRALDGAEQYF. The CDR3 DNA sequence: TGTGCCAGCAGCCCCCGGGCCCTAGACGGGGCCGAGCAGTACTTC. Variable domain in full (rest from reference TRBV7-2 and TRBJ2-7): GAGVSQSPSNKVTEKGKDVELRCDPISGHTALYWYRQSLGQGLEFLIYFQGNSAPDKSGLPSDRFSAERTGGSVSTLTIQRTQQEDSAVYLCASSPRALDGAEQYFGPGTRLTVT.